A selection of T cell receptor beta chains follows, all from one sample in a study of cytomegalovirus exposure and HLA in healthy donors. Produced via immunoSEQ multiplex PCR; TCRdb's table is partial and in-frame only. The sample shows under 200,000 clones, roughly 88% of them seen only once. Sample: PBMCs. The receptors shown here come from a man aged 45 to 65 in good health and CMV-seropositive. Each CDR3 is given with its conserved first and last residue. Each record gives: D gene, J gene, clone size, V gene, CDR3 protein, CDR3 DNA. A D gene is named only where the DNA matches it firmly. Clone size, where shown, is once, few, many, or a class for clones that have expanded.

D gene: TRBD1
J gene: TRBJ2-5
clone size: -
V gene: TRBV5-1
CDR3 protein: CASGTGQVQETQYF
CDR3 DNA: TGCGCCAGCGGGACGGGACAGGTCCAAGAGACCCAGTACTTC

D gene: TRBD2
J gene: TRBJ2-3
clone size: -
V gene: TRBV30
CDR3 protein: CAWKGTSGRGTQYF
CDR3 DNA: TGTGCCTGGAAAGGGACTAGCGGGAGGGGAACGCAGTATTTT

D gene: TRBD1
J gene: TRBJ1-4
clone size: -
V gene: TRBV7-9
CDR3 protein: CASSPTDRAPEKLFF
CDR3 DNA: TGTGCCAGCAGCCCTACGGACAGGGCGCCTGAAAAACTGTTTTTT

D gene: -
J gene: TRBJ1-1
clone size: -
V gene: TRBV11-2
CDR3 protein: CASSSFWGDTEAFF
CDR3 DNA: TGTGCCAGCAGCTCCTTTTGGGGAGACACTGAAGCTTTCTTT

D gene: TRBD2
J gene: TRBJ2-3
clone size: -
V gene: TRBV6-1
CDR3 protein: CASSGLAGGSTDTQYF
CDR3 DNA: TGTGCCAGCAGTGGACTAGCGGGAGGCAGCACAGATACGCAGTATTTT

D gene: TRBD1
J gene: TRBJ1-5
clone size: -
V gene: TRBV2
CDR3 protein: CASSERRGGNQPQHF
CDR3 DNA: TGTGCCAGCAGTGAACGCAGGGGGGGCAATCAGCCCCAGCATTTT

D gene: TRBD1
J gene: TRBJ2-6
clone size: -
V gene: TRBV6-1
CDR3 protein: CASSETTGAFSGANVLTF
CDR3 DNA: TGTGCCAGCAGTGAAACAACAGGGGCCTTCTCTGGGGCCAACGTCCTGACTTTC

D gene: -
J gene: TRBJ2-7
clone size: -
V gene: TRBV7-9
CDR3 protein: CASSPAPAEQYF
CDR3 DNA: TGTGCCAGCAGCCCAGCGCCCGCCGAGCAGTACTTC

D gene: -
J gene: TRBJ1-2
clone size: -
V gene: TRBV6-1
CDR3 protein: CASMRTPNYGYTF
CDR3 DNA: TGTGCCAGCATGAGGACACCCAACTATGGCTACACCTTC

D gene: -
J gene: TRBJ2-1
clone size: -
V gene: TRBV12-5
CDR3 protein: CASGGGASYNEQFF
CDR3 DNA: TGTGCTAGTGGGGGTGGGGCCTCCTACAATGAGCAGTTCTTC

D gene: -
J gene: TRBJ2-5
clone size: -
V gene: TRBV7-7
CDR3 protein: CASSLTGFQETQYF
CDR3 DNA: TGTGCTAGCAGCTTAACAGGGTTTCAAGAGACCCAGTACTTC

D gene: TRBD2
J gene: TRBJ2-2
clone size: -
V gene: TRBV11-3
CDR3 protein: CASSFTSGSYTGELFF
CDR3 DNA: TGTGCCAGCAGCTTTACTAGCGGGAGTTACACCGGGGAGCTGTTTTTT

D gene: -
J gene: TRBJ2-7
clone size: few
V gene: TRBV19
CDR3 protein: CASRTRVGGSYEQYF
CDR3 DNA: TGTGCCAGTAGAACGCGGGTGGGGGGTTCCTACGAGCAGTACTTC

D gene: -
J gene: TRBJ2-3
clone size: -
V gene: TRBV7-6
CDR3 protein: CASRLRGSGTDTQYF
CDR3 DNA: TGTGCCAGCAGGCTTAGAGGGAGCGGGACAGATACGCAGTATTTT

D gene: -
J gene: TRBJ2-2
clone size: -
V gene: TRBV2
CDR3 protein: CASTPSTTGELFF
CDR3 DNA: TGTGCCAGCACTCCTAGTACGACCGGGGAGCTGTTTTTT

D gene: TRBD1
J gene: TRBJ1-1
clone size: -
V gene: TRBV10-2
CDR3 protein: CASTPGQHTEAFF
CDR3 DNA: TGCGCCAGCACCCCGGGACAGCACACTGAAGCTTTCTTT

D gene: TRBD1
J gene: TRBJ1-2
clone size: -
V gene: TRBV19
CDR3 protein: CASSRTGYGYTF
CDR3 DNA: TGTGCCAGTAGTAGGACAGGCTATGGCTACACCTTC

D gene: -
J gene: TRBJ1-4
clone size: -
V gene: TRBV18
CDR3 protein: CASSQGIGNEKLFF
CDR3 DNA: TGTGCCAGCTCACAGGGGATCGGGAATGAAAAACTGTTTTTT

D gene: -
J gene: TRBJ2-2
clone size: -
V gene: TRBV19
CDR3 protein: CASSMGGANTGELFF
CDR3 DNA: TGTGCCAGTAGTATGGGGGGTGCGAACACCGGGGAGCTGTTTTTT

D gene: -
J gene: TRBJ1-4
clone size: -
V gene: TRBV6-5
CDR3 protein: CASSYGTNEKLFF
CDR3 DNA: TGTGCCAGCAGTTACGGGACAAACGAAAAACTGTTTTTT